This paragraph covers one T cell receptor (beta chain) sequence. Per the authors' pipeline: From reference gene primer amplification, estimates of nucleated cell counts were derived. TCRdb's copy holds only in-frame clones and misses some; the assay was immunoSEQ multiplex PCR. V and J calls and clone size are those listed in that table; D and trimming were worked out from the DNA. The table lists a few hundred thousand clones, around 85% of them singletons, with roughly 4% in the top ten. This CDR3 region has 15 residues. The trim removed 1 base at V and 2 bases at J, leaving 2 bases unmatched. Germline CDR1 reads SGHRS; CDR2 reads YFSETQ. The record originates from a study of blood T cell repertoires in COVID-19. Study in general: The samples span acute and convalescent COVID-19 from the United States, Italy and Spain.

Cohorts were determined from participant-reported clinical history. Cohort 3 recovered donors had two negative PCRs, clearance, or symptom resolution. This chain joins TRBV5-1 and TRBJ2-1, with 8 bases aligning to TRBD2. Sequencing used PBMCs or T cells enriched from blood (not recorded which). The clonotype was recovered from a woman in her thirties who had recovered from COVID-19. For the CDR3, the DNA is TGCGCCAGCAGCTTGACTAGCGGAACCTACAATGAGCAGTTCTTC. Translated: CASSLTSGTYNEQFF.